This passage covers 31 T cell receptor beta chains from one sample sequenced in a study of T cells in narcolepsy. Clones were sequenced by immunoSEQ multiplex PCR, and TCRdb holds only the in-frame ones, with some missing. Of around 26,000 clones listed, approximately 84% were seen once; the top ten hold about 1.3%. Material: CD45RA- memory CD4+ T cells from PBMCs. Receptors were obtained from a human donor with narcolepsy.

This sequence joins TRBV7-2 and TRBJ1-1; TRBD1 matches at 8 bases. The CDR3 spans 15 residues. CDR1 is SGHTA, CDR2 FQGNSA, per germline. The ends lost 0 bases at V and 5 bases at J; junction bases unmatched: 5. In DNA, the CDR3 is TGTGCCAGCAGCTTAGCGCACAGGGGGAGAACTGAAGCTTTCTTT. It yields the protein CASSLAHRGRTEAFF.

This chain links TRBV6-1 with TRBJ2-7; no definite D call. Germline V lookup: CDR1 MNHNS, CDR2 SASEGT. Trimming cost V 5 bases and J 3 bases, with 5 bases left between them. The length of the CDR3 is 11 residues. CDR3 protein: CASSTSYEQYF. Here the CDR3 DNA reads TGTGCCAGCAGTACCAGCTACGAGCAGTACTTC.

The J gene is TRBJ2-3, the V gene TRBV7-2, with TRBD2 as a possible D gene (5 bases). Germline CDR1 and CDR2: SGHTA and FQGNSA. Trimming cost V 1 base and J 5 bases, with 13 bases left between them. The CDR3 consists of 15 residues. The CDR3 DNA reads TGTGCCAGCAGCTTAGGACTTACCGAGGGAGATACGCAGTATTTT. Its translation is CASSLGLTEGDTQYF. The complete variable domain, with remaining parts taken from reference TRBV7-2 and TRBJ2-3, reads GAGVSQSPSNKVTEKGKDVELRCDPISGHTALYWYRQSLGQGLEFLIYFQGNSAPDKSGLPSDRFSAERTGGSVSTLTIQRTQQEDSAVYLCASSLGLTEGDTQYFGPGTRLTVL.

The genes are TRBV28 and TRBJ1-4; the D is unclear. The CDR3 totals 16 residues. The germline CDR1 and CDR2 sequences are MDHEN and SYDVKM. Trimming took off 6 bases at V and 4 bases at J, with 18 bases between the two ends. For the CDR3, the DNA is TGTGCCAGCAGCCTGGGCTTCCAGACCTTTAATGAAAAACTGTTTTTT. It encodes CASSLGFQTFNEKLFF. Full variable domain (missing parts from reference TRBV28 and TRBJ1-4): DVKVTQSSRYLVKRTGEKVFLECVQDMDHENMFWYRQDPGLGLRLIYFSYDVKMKEKGDIPEGYSVSREKKERFSLILESASTNQTSMYLCASSLGFQTFNEKLFFGSGTQLSVL.

The rearrangement links TRBV5-4 to TRBJ2-7; TRBD2 aligns across 11 bases. V trimming: 5 bases; J trimming: 2 bases; junction bases outside the gene matches: 6. This CDR3 has 15 amino acids. The germline gives CDR1 SGHNT, CDR2 YYREEE (reference sequence). CDR3 protein: CASSHVSGRAYEQYF. The DNA for the CDR3 is TGTGCCAGCAGTCACGTTAGCGGGAGGGCCTACGAGCAGTACTTC. Full variable domain (remainder filled in from reference TRBV5-4 and TRBJ2-7): ETGVTQSPTHLIKTRGQQVTLRCSSQSGHNTVSWYQQALGQGPQFIFQYYREEENGRGNFPPRFSGLQFPNYSSELNVNALELDDSALYLCASSHVSGRAYEQYFGPGTRLTVT.

The count of this clone is one. V gene TRBV6-5 combines with J gene TRBJ2-5; D could derive from TRBD1 or TRBD2 (5 bases each). V dropped 8 bases and J dropped 3 bases, with 10 bases sitting between them. This CDR3 region has 12 residues. Germline CDR1 reads MNHEY; CDR2 reads SVGAGI. The CDR3 sequence: CASGLGEETQYF. CDR3 nucleotides: TGTGCCAGCGGACTGGGGGAAGAGACCCAGTACTTC.

V is TRBV11-2 and J is TRBJ2-7; D call uncertain. The CDR3 sequence is 16 residues long. In germline, CDR1 is SGHAT, CDR2 FQNNGV. Trimming removed 1 base from V and 2 bases from J, with 15 bases in between. The CDR3 coding sequence is TGTGCCAGCAGCTTAGTAGGCAGGCGACTTACCTACGAGCAGTACTTC. Protein product: CASSLVGRRLTYEQYF.

The gene calls are TRBV4-3 and TRBJ2-7, with 8 nucleotides matching TRBD1. Germline CDR1 is LGHNA and CDR2 is YSLEER. The CDR3 has 19 amino acids. Trimming at V came to 0 bases and at J to 2 bases, leaving 15 bases not matched to a gene. The CDR3 coding sequence is TGCGCCAGCAGCCAAGACTCCCCAGGGGGCGTCCCAATTCCCTACGAGCAGTACTTC. It codes for CASSQDSPGGVPIPYEQYF.

V gene TRBV16 combines with J gene TRBJ2-1; TRBD2 might be the D (6 bases). The CDR3 consists of 14 residues. In germline, CDR1 is KGHSY, CDR2 FQNENV. Trimming cost V 1 base and J 9 bases, with 13 bases left between them. DNA for the CDR3: TGTGCCAGCAGCCAATTTCGGGGAGGAAGTGAGCAGTTCTTC. Amino acids: CASSQFRGGSEQFF.

CDR3: CASSQDGDRGRSEKLFF. CDR3 sequence (DNA): TGCGCCAGCAGCCAAGATGGCGACAGGGGGAGGAGTGAAAAACTGTTTTTT. The chain recombines TRBV4-3 with TRBJ1-4, with 9 bases matching TRBD1. The CDR3 has 17 residues. V lost 0 bases to trimming and J lost 7 bases; unmatched junction nucleotides: 9. The V gene's germline CDR1 is LGHNA and CDR2 YSLEER.

V usage is TRBV28 and J usage is TRBJ2-7; 16 bases align to TRBD2. The CDR3 loop spans 23 amino acids. Germline trimming cut 6 bases from V and 2 bases from J; bases unmatched to any gene: 25. Germline V gene sequence: CDR1 MDHEN, CDR2 SYDVKM. The CDR3 protein is CASRSDRGKSGTSGRAGTYEQYF. CDR3 bases: TGTGCCAGCAGATCCGATCGGGGTAAATCCGGGACTAGCGGGAGGGCTGGAACCTACGAGCAGTACTTC.

The genes are TRBV27 and TRBJ1-1; TRBD1 agrees at 8 bases. Germline CDR1 MNHEY, CDR2 SMNVEV (reference sequence). The trim removed 4 bases at V and 0 bases at J, leaving 4 bases unmatched. This CDR3 contains 15 residues. The CDR3 nucleotides are TGTGCCAGCAGTTCCCCGACAGGGGTGAACACTGAAGCTTTCTTT. Its protein product is CASSSPTGVNTEAFF.

The chain combines TRBV28 with TRBJ2-7; the match to TRBD2 covers 12 bases. Germline V gene sequence: CDR1 MDHEN, CDR2 SYDVKM. With 6 bases clipped from V and 6 bases from J, the junction kept 6 bases outside the gene matches. The CDR3 has 14 residues. CDR3 sequence: CASSGLAGNGEQYF. The CDR3 DNA reads TGTGCCAGCAGCGGACTAGCGGGAAACGGCGAGCAGTACTTC. Supplemented by reference TRBV28 and TRBJ2-7, the full variable domain reads DVKVTQSSRYLVKRTGEKVFLECVQDMDHENMFWYRQDPGLGLRLIYFSYDVKMKEKGDIPEGYSVSREKKERFSLILESASTNQTSMYLCASSGLAGNGEQYFGPGTRLTVT.

This chain connects TRBV11-2 to TRBJ1-2; tentative D call: TRBD1 (6 bases). CDR1 is SGHAT and CDR2 is FQNNGV in the germline V gene. With 5 bases removed from V and 3 bases from J, the gap between germline ends came to 10 bases. This CDR3 is built from 13 residues. The CDR3, as DNA: TGTGCCAGCAGCCCTAGGGGGGACTATGGCTACACCTTC. Its translation is CASSPRGDYGYTF.

The J gene is TRBJ2-2, the V gene TRBV11-3; TRBD1 aligns across 7 bases. In germline, CDR1 is SGHNT, CDR2 YENEEA. The CDR3 extends over 16 amino acids. The junction had 8 bases not matched to a gene; V was cut back by 5 bases and J by 2 bases. The CDR3 coding sequence is TGTGCCAGCAGCCCGAGAGGGACAGTAAACACCGGGGAGCTGTTTTTT. Translating it yields CASSPRGTVNTGELFF.

The chain couples TRBV7-9 to TRBJ2-6; 7 positions match TRBD2. Germline trimming cut 5 bases from V and 1 base from J; bases unmatched to any gene: 8. Germline V gene data show CDR1 as SEHNR and CDR2 as FQNEAQ (reference sequence). The CDR3 sequence is 17 residues long. The CDR3 reads CASSPSGPISGANVLTF. In nucleotides, the CDR3 is TGTGCCAGCAGCCCTAGCGGACCCATTTCTGGGGCCAACGTCCTGACTTTC.

CDR3: CAIRPGPANYGYTF. CDR3 DNA: TGTGCCATACGTCCGGGGCCAGCTAACTATGGCTACACCTTC. This chain uses TRBV10-3 with TRBJ1-2; D is perhaps TRBD1 (5 bases). CDR3 length: 14 residues. The germline CDR1 and CDR2 sequences are ENHRY and SYGVKD. The V end was cut by 9 bases, the J end by 0 bases, with 14 bases between.

This clone showed up just a few times. The V gene is TRBV27, the J gene TRBJ1-1, with D uncertain. The germline CDR1 and CDR2 sequences are MNHEY and SMNVEV (reference sequence). CDR3 length: 13 amino acids. V shed 8 bases and J shed 5 bases, with 15 bases lying between them. CDR3 amino acids: CASRQRGGTEAFF. CDR3 DNA: TGTGCCAGCCGCCAGAGAGGTGGAACTGAAGCTTTCTTT.

The chain carries TRBV18 and TRBJ2-5; D not certain. Per germline, CDR1 KGHSH and CDR2 LQKENI. The V gene lost 1 base and the J gene lost 2 bases, with 8 bases spanning the gap. The CDR3 loop spans 14 amino acids. CDR3 in amino acids: CASSPRGSQETQYF. In DNA, the CDR3 is TGTGCCAGCTCACCACGAGGCAGTCAAGAGACCCAGTACTTC. The full variable domain, with the rest looked up from reference TRBV18 and TRBJ2-5, is NAGVMQNPRHLVRRRGQEARLRCSPMKGHSHVYWYRQLPEEGLKFMVYLQKENIIDESGMPKERFSAEFPKEGPSILRIQQVVRGDSAAYFCASSPRGSQETQYFGPGTRLLVL.

In regard to this clone: The identical CDR3 is also encoded by other nucleotide sequences in the sample. The chain carries TRBV2 and TRBJ1-5, with 7 bases aligning to TRBD1. The CDR3 sequence is 14 residues long. Germline trimming cut 6 bases from V and 0 bases from J; bases unmatched to any gene: 2. Per germline, CDR1 SNHLY and CDR2 FYNNEI. Written as DNA, the CDR3 is TGTGCCAGCAGAGGGGACAGTAGCAATCAGCCCCAGCATTTT. Amino acid sequence: CASRGDSSNQPQHF.

V and J are TRBV4-1 and TRBJ1-2, with TRBD1 matching over 7 bases. Trimming took 1 base from V and 3 from J; bases not matched to a gene: 14. There are 18 residues in the CDR3. The V gene's germline CDR1 is MGHRA and CDR2 YSYEKL. In DNA, the CDR3 is TGCGCCAGCAGCCAAGCGAGTGGACAGGCGATACCACACTATGGCTACACCTTC. Residues: CASSQASGQAIPHYGYTF.

The CDR3 DNA sequence: TGTGCCAGCAGCCCAGTGGGCGGGACCAAAGAGACCCAGTACTTC. This codes for CASSPVGGTKETQYF. The gene calls are TRBV7-7 and TRBJ2-5, with TRBD2 as a possible D gene (6 bases). The length of the CDR3 is 15 residues. The germline CDR1 and CDR2 sequences are SSHAT and FNYEAQ (reference sequence). Trimming stripped 5 bases from V and 3 bases from J, with 16 bases between.

The rearrangement uses TRBV11-2 and TRBJ2-5; 12 bases are a match to TRBD1. The junction had 11 bases not matched to a gene; V was cut back by 3 bases and J by 3 bases. Germline V gives CDR1 SGHAT, CDR2 FQNNGV. CDR3 length: 18 residues. CDR3 DNA sequence: TGTGCCAGCAGCTTCTCTTTTGTGGGACAGGGGGCGAAAGAGACCCAGTACTTC. Amino acids: CASSFSFVGQGAKETQYF.

This chain joins TRBV7-9 and TRBJ1-4, with a weak D call TRBD1 (6 bases). Trimming took off 1 base at V and 4 bases at J, with 7 bases between the two ends. The CDR3 is 14 amino acids. Per the germline V gene, CDR1 is SEHNR and CDR2 is FQNEAQ (reference sequence). The CDR3 region has the DNA TGTGCCAGCAGCTTAGAGGGGGTTAATGAAAAACTGTTTTTT. Amino acid sequence: CASSLEGVNEKLFF.

The V gene is TRBV5-1, the J gene TRBJ2-3, with D unresolved. With 0 bases removed from V and 5 bases from J, the gap between germline ends came to 7 bases. CDR3 length: 13 amino acids. Germline V CDR1 and CDR2: SGHRS, YFSETQ. The CDR3 reads CASSLEFGDTQYF. The CDR3 region has the DNA TGCGCCAGCAGCTTGGAGTTTGGAGATACGCAGTATTTT.

The V and J genes are TRBV7-6 and TRBJ2-7; D tentatively fits TRBD1 or TRBD2 (6 bases each). The CDR3 length is 14 residues. The V end lost 7 bases, the J end lost 7 bases, and 20 bases lay between the germline ends. Germline assignment: CDR1 SGHVS and CDR2 FNYEAQ. CDR3: CASIREPGAGEQYF. The CDR3 DNA follows: TGTGCCAGCATCAGGGAGCCGGGGGCCGGGGAGCAGTACTTC.

V usage is TRBV28 and J usage is TRBJ1-2, with D maybe TRBD1 (5 bases). Looked up from germline, CDR1 is MDHEN and CDR2 is SYDVKM. The germline V and J ends were trimmed by 3 bases and 8 bases, with 10 bases remaining between them. This CDR3 spans 12 amino acids. The DNA of the CDR3 is TGTGCCAGCAGTTTGATCGGGGGGGGCTACACCTTC. Its protein product is CASSLIGGGYTF.

The chain is built from TRBV5-8 and TRBJ2-7; no clear D. The V gene lost 6 bases and the J gene lost 4 bases, with 8 bases spanning the gap. Germline V gene data show CDR1 as SGHTS and CDR2 as YDEGEE. This CDR3 comprises 11 residues. The CDR3 here is CASNRAYEQYF. The CDR3 DNA sequence: TGTGCCAGCAATCGGGCTTACGAGCAGTACTTC.

The chain employs TRBV7-9 and TRBJ2-2; no definite D call. V dropped 3 bases and J dropped 4 bases, with 0 bases sitting between them. The CDR3 runs 11 residues. CDR1 SEHNR and CDR2 FQNEAQ come from the germline V gene (reference sequence). CDR3 residues: CASSFTGELFF. The CDR3 region has the DNA TGTGCCAGCAGCTTCACCGGGGAGCTGTTTTTT.

V and J are TRBV6-1 and TRBJ2-5; TRBD1 is a possible D gene (6 bases). V dropped 0 bases and J dropped 5 bases, with 19 bases sitting between them. The CDR3 runs 17 residues. In germline, CDR1 is MNHNS, CDR2 SASEGT. For the CDR3, the DNA is TGTGCCAGCAGTGAAGCGCTTCAGGGCAGGGGATACGAGACCCAGTACTTC. Translation gives CASSEALQGRGYETQYF.

This clone was recorded a few times. This chain joins TRBV5-1 and TRBJ1-4; D uncertain. Per germline, CDR1 SGHRS and CDR2 YFSETQ. This CDR3 has 15 amino acids. The V and J ends lost 4 bases and 6 bases respectively, with 16 bases between them. CDR3 in DNA: TGCGCCAGCAGCCAGACCTCCCCTGGGGATGAAAAACTGTTTTTT. Translating gives CASSQTSPGDEKLFF.